This TCR beta chain appears in the sequencing data of a study of siplizumab effects on memory and regulatory T cells. V was clipped by 9 bases and J by 12 bases, with 14 bases between them. CDR1 is MNHNS and CDR2 is SASEGT in the germline V gene. CDR3 size: 10 residues. Each sample had about 100,000 TCR templates assayed. Sequenced by immunoSEQ multiplex PCR; TCRdb stores in-frame clones only, minus some. This table has about 60,000 clones, 75% to 90% appearing once. Study-wide points: Contribution to the alloresponse seemed major for naive T cells, which also seemed more diverse than memory cells. Suppressive capability of dividing Tregs from siplizumab cultures went unverified.

Details on this clone: Its antigen is unidentified.

V and J are TRBV6-1 and TRBJ1-1; D not resolved. The sample was memory CD4+ T cells sorted from blood. The TCR sequence derives from a human donor in good health. CDR3: CASEALASFF. DNA for the CDR3: TGTGCCAGTGAGGCCCTGGCGTCTTTCTTT.